This TCR beta chain was identified during a study of cytomegalovirus exposure and HLA in healthy donors. Comments on this clone: Its antigen is not identified.

This CDR3 region has 13 residues. J was trimmed by 7 bases and V by 4 bases; bases with no gene match: 7. Germline V lookup: CDR1 SGHVS, CDR2 FNYEAQ. The PCR had 60 Vbeta and 13 Jbeta primers. The table came from immunoSEQ multiplex PCR; TCRdb's copy has only in-frame clones and leaves some out. Here the sample table reports some 130,000 clones. Points from the study as a whole: Researchers had no immune exposure information except CMV serostatus available. A later analysis linked a missense DCLRE1C variant to TCR beta V- and J-gene trimming.

Donors were nominally healthy when sampled, though unrecorded immune exposures were likely. This chain links TRBV7-6 with TRBJ2-7; TRBD1 matches at 7 bases. The material sequenced was PBMCs. The receptor comes from a man younger than 35 in good health and CMV-seronegative. The CDR3 region has the DNA TGTGCCAGCAGCTCCACGACAGGGTTTGAGCAGTACTTC. This encodes CASSSTTGFEQYF.